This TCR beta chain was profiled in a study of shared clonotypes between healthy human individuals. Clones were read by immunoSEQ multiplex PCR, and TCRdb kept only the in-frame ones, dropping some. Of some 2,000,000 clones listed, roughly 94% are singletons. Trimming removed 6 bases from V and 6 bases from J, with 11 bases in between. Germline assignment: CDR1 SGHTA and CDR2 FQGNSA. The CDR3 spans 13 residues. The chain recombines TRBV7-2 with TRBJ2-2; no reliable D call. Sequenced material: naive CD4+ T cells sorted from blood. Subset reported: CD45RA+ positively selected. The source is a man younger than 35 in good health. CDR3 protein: CASRYGSPGELFF. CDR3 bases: TGTGCCAGCAGATATGGTAGCCCCGGGGAGCTGTTTTTT.